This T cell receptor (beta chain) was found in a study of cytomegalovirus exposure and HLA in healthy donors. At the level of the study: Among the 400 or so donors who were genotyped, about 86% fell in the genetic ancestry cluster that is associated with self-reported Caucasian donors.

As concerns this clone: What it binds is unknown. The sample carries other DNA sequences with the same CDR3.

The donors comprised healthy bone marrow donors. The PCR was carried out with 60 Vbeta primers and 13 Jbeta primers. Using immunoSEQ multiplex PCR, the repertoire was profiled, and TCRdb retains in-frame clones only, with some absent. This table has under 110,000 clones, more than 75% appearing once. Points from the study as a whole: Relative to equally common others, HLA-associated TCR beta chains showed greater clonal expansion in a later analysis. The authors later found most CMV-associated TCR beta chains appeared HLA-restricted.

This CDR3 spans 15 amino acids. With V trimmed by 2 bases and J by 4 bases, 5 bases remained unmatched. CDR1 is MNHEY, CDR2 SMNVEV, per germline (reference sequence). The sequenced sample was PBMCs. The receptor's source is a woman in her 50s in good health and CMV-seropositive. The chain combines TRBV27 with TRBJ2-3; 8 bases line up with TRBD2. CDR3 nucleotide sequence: TGTGCCAGCAGTTTAGGGCTAGCGGGCTCAGATACGCAGTATTTT. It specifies CASSLGLAGSDTQYF.